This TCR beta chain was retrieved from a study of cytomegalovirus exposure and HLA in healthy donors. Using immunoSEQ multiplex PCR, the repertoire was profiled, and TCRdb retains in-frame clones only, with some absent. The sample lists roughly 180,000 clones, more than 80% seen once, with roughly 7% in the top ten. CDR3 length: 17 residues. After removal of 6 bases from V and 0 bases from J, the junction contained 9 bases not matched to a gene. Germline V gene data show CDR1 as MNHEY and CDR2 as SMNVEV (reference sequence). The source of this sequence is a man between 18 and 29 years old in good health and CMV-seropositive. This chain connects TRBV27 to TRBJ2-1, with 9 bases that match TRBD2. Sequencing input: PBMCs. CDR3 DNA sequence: TGTGCCAGCAGGTCAAAGGCTAGCGGGATCTCCTACAATGAGCAGTTCTTC. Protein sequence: CASRSKASGISYNEQFF.